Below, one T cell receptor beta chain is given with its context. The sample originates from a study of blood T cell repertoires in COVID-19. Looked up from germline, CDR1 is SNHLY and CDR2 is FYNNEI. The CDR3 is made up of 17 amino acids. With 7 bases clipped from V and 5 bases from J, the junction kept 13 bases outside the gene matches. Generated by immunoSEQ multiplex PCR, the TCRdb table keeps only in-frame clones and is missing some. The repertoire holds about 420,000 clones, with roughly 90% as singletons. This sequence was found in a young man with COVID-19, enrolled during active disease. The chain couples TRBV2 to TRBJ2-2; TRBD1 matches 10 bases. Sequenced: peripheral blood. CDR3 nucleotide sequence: TGTGCCAGCAACTCTGTACCGGGACAGGGGTTTACCGGGGAGCTGTTTTTT. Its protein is CASNSVPGQGFTGELFF.